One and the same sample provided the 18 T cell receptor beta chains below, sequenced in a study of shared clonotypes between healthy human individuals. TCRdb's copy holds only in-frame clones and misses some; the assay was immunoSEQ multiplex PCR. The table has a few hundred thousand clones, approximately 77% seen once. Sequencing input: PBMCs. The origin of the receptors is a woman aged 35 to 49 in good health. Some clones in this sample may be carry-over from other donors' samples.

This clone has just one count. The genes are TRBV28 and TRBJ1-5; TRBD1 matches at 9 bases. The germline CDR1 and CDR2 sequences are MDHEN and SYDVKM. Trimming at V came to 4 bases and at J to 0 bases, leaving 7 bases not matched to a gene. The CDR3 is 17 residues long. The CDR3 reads CASSSPGQGISNQPQHF. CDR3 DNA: TGTGCCAGCAGTTCCCCGGGACAGGGTATTAGCAATCAGCCCCAGCATTTT. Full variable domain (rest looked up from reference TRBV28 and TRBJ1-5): DVKVTQSSRYLVKRTGEKVFLECVQDMDHENMFWYRQDPGLGLRLIYFSYDVKMKEKGDIPEGYSVSREKKERFSLILESASTNQTSMYLCASSSPGQGISNQPQHFGDGTRLSIL.

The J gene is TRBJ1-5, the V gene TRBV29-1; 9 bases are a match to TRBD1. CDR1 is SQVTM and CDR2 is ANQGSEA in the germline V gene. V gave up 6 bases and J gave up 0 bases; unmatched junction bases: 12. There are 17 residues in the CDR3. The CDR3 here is CSVYLTGGPNSNQPQHF. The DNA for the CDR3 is TGCAGCGTCTACCTAACAGGGGGCCCGAATAGCAATCAGCCCCAGCATTTT.

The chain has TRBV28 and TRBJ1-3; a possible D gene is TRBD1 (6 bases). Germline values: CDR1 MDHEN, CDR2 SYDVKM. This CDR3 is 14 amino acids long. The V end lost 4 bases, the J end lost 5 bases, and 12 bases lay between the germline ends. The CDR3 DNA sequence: TGTGCCAGCAGTTCGCTCGGGACACGAAACACCATATATTTT. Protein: CASSSLGTRNTIYF.

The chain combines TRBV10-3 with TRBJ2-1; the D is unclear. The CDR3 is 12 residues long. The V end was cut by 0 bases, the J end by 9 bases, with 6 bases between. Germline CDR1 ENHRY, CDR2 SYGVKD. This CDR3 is CAISESLGEQFF. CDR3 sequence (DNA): TGTGCCATCAGTGAGTCCCTAGGTGAGCAGTTCTTC.

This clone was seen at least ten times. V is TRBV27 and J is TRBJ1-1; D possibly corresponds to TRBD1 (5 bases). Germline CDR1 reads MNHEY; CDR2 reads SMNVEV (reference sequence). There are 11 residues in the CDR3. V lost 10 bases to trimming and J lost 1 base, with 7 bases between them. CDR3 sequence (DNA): TGTGCCAAGACAGAGAACACTGAAGCTTTCTTT. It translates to CAKTENTEAFF.

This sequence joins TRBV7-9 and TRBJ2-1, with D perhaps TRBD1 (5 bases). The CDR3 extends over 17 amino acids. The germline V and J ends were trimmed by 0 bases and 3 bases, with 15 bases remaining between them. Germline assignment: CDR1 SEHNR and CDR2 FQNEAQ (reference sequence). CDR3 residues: CASSLAGADPIYNEQFF. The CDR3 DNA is TGTGCCAGCAGCTTAGCAGGGGCCGATCCCATCTACAATGAGCAGTTCTTC.

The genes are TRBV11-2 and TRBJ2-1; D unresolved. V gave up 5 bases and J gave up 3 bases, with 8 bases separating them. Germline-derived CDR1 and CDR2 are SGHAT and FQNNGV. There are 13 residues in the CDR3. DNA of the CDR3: TGTGCCAGCAGCCCTTACGACTACAATGAGCAGTTCTTC. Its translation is CASSPYDYNEQFF.

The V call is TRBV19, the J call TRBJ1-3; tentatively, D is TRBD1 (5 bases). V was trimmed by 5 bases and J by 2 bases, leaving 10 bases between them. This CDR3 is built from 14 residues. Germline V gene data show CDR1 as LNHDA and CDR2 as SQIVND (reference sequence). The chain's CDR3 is CASSPRQPGNTIYF. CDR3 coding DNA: TGTGCCAGTAGTCCAAGACAGCCTGGAAACACCATATATTTT. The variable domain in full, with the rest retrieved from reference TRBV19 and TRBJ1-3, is DGGITQSPKYLFRKEGQNVTLSCEQNLNHDAMYWYRQDPGQGLRLIYYSQIVNDFQKGDIAEGYSVSREKKESFPLTVTSAQKNPTAFYLCASSPRQPGNTIYFGEGSWLTVV.

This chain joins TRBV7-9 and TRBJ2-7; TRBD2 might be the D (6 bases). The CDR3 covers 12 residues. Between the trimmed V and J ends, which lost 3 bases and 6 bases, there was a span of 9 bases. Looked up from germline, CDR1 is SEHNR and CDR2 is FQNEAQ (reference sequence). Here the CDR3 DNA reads TGTGCCAGCAGCTTTGGGGGGACCGAGCAGTACTTC. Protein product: CASSFGGTEQYF.

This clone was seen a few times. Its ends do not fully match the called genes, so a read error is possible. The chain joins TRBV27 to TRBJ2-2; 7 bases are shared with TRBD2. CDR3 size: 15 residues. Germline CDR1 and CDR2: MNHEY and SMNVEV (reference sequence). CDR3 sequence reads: CASSLSGTYTGELSF. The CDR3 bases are TGTGCCAGCAGTCTAAGCGGGACGTACACCGGGGAGCTGTCTTTT.

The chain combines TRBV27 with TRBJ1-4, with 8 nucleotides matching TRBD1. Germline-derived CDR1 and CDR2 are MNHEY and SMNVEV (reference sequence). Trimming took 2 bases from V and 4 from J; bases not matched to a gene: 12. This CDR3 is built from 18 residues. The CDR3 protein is CASSLRTGRVGGNEKLFF. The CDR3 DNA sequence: TGTGCCAGCAGTTTAAGGACAGGGCGGGTGGGCGGTAATGAAAAACTGTTTTTT. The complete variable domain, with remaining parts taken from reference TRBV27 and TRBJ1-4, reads EAQVTQNPRYLITVTGKKLTVTCSQNMNHEYMSWYRQDPGLGLRQIYYSMNVEVTDKGDVPEGYKVSRKEKRNFPLILESPSPNQTSLYFCASSLRTGRVGGNEKLFFGSGTQLSVL.

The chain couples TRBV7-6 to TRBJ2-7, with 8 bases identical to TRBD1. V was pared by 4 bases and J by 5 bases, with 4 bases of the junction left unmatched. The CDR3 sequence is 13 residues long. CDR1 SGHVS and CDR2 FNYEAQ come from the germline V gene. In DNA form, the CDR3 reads TGTGCCAGCAGCTACGGACAGGGAGACGAGCAGTACTTC. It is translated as CASSYGQGDEQYF.

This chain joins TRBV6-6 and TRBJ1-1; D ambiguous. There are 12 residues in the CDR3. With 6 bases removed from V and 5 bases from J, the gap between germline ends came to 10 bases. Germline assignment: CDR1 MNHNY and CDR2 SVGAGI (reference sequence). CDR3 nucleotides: TGTGCCAGCAGCCCCTTGGAGACTGAAGCTTTCTTT. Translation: CASSPLETEAFF.

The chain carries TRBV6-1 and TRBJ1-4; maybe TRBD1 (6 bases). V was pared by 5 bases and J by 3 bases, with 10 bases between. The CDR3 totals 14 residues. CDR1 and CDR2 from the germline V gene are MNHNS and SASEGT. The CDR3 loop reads CASSTGRANEKLFF. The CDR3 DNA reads TGTGCCAGCAGTACAGGGAGGGCTAATGAAAAACTGTTTTTT.

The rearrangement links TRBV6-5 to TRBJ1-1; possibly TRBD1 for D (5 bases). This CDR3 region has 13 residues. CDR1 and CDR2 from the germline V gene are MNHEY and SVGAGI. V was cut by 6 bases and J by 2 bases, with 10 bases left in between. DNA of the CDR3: TGTGCCAGCAGGCCCGGGACCAACACTGAAGCTTTCTTT. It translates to CASRPGTNTEAFF.

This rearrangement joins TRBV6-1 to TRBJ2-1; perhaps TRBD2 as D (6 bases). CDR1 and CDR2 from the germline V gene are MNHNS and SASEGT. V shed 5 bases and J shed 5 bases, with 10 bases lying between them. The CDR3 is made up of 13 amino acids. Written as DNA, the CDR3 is TGTGCCAGCAGTCCCCGGGAGAACAATGAGCAGTTCTTC. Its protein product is CASSPRENNEQFF.

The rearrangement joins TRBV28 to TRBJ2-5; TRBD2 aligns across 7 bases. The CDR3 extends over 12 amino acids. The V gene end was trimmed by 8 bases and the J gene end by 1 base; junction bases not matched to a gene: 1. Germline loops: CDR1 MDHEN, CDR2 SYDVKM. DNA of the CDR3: TGTGCCAGCGGGGGGGTCCAAGAGACCCAGTACTTC. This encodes CASGGVQETQYF.

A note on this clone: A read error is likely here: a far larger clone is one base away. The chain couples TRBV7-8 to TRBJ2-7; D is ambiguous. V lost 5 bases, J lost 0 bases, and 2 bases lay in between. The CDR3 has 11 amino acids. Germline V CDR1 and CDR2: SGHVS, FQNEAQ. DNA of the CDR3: TGTGCCAGCAGCCACTCCTACGAGCAGTACTTC. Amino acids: CASSHSYEQYF. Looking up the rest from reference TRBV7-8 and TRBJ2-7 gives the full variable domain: GAGVSQSPRYKVAKRGQDVALRCDPISGHVSLFWYQQALGQGPEFLTYFQNEAQLDKSGLPSDRFFAERPEGSVSTLKIQRTQQEDSAVYLCASSHSYEQYFGPGTRLTVT.